This TCR beta chain was found in a study of siplizumab effects on memory and regulatory T cells. The V segment lost 4 bases and the J segment 12 bases; nucleotides outside the gene matches: 14. The CDR3 has 16 amino acids. The V gene's germline CDR1 is SGHAT and CDR2 FQNNGV. The assay was immunoSEQ multiplex PCR, and TCRdb's table has in-frame clones only and misses some. The sample records about 72,000 clones, roughly 89% being singletons. This clone was seen more than once but under ten times. Material: CD8+ T cells sorted from blood. This TCR derives from a human donor in good health. V usage is TRBV11-2 and J usage is TRBJ1-6, with TRBD1 matching 8 bases. This CDR3 is CASSSIGTGLEEPLHF. CDR3 DNA: TGTGCCAGCAGCTCAATAGGGACAGGCCTGGAGGAACCCCTCCACTTT.